Listed below are T cell receptor beta chains from one sample, sequenced in a study of molecular identifiers for immune sequencing clone quantification. TCRdb re-derived calls from the PCR reads in MiXCR, one entry per CDR3 protein. The table lists some 580,000 distinct CDR3 sequences, around 25% of them singletons. The sample was naive CD8+ T cells from blood, with Jurkat cell RNA spiked in. These receptors all stem from a human donor in good health. Some libraries in this study had Jurkat cell RNA spiked in. Both conserved end residues are part of each CDR3. The D gene is left open where the match is weak. Size is stated for part of the rows, as once, few or many counts, or as a class when the clone is expanded.

v_gene: TRBV13; j_gene: TRBJ2-1; d_gene: TRBD2; abundance: .; CDR3nt: TGTGCCAGCAGCACGGGACTAGCGGGTAACAATGAGCAGTTCTTC; CDR3aa: CASSTGLAGNNEQFF
v_gene: TRBV9; j_gene: TRBJ2-2; d_gene: .; abundance: many; CDR3nt: TGTGCCAGCAGCGGGGAGACGGACAGTTACACCGGGGAGCTGTTTTTT; CDR3aa: CASSGETDSYTGELFF
v_gene: TRBV7-9; j_gene: TRBJ2-5; d_gene: .; abundance: .; CDR3nt: TGTGCCAGCAGCTTAGTGTTGGGGGAGAAAGAGACCCAGTACTTC; CDR3aa: CASSLVLGEKETQYF
v_gene: TRBV6-2/TRBV6-3; j_gene: TRBJ2-7; d_gene: .; abundance: few; CDR3nt: TGTGCCAGCAGTTACGGGAGTTGGTACGAGCAGTACTTC; CDR3aa: CASSYGSWYEQYF
v_gene: TRBV7-9; j_gene: TRBJ2-7; d_gene: .; abundance: once; CDR3nt: TGTGCCAGCAGCTCCTCCTGGACAGCCTACGAGCAGTACTTC; CDR3aa: CASSSSWTAYEQYF
v_gene: TRBV12-3/TRBV12-4; j_gene: TRBJ2-3; d_gene: TRBD1; abundance: few; CDR3nt: TGTGCCAGCAGGCGGACAGGAACGGATACGCAGTATTTT; CDR3aa: CASRRTGTDTQYF
v_gene: TRBV4-3; j_gene: TRBJ2-3; d_gene: .; abundance: many; CDR3nt: TGCGCCAGCAGCCAAGTTCCCGGGGATACGCAGTATTTT; CDR3aa: CASSQVPGDTQYF
v_gene: TRBV19; j_gene: TRBJ1-1; d_gene: .; abundance: .; CDR3nt: TGTGCCAGTAGTATCCCATTAGGAATGAACACTGAAGCTTTCTTT; CDR3aa: CASSIPLGMNTEAFF
v_gene: TRBV10-3; j_gene: TRBJ2-5; d_gene: .; abundance: few; CDR3nt: TGTGCCATCAGTGACTCGGTGTTGGAGACCCAGTACTTC; CDR3aa: CAISDSVLETQYF
v_gene: TRBV19; j_gene: TRBJ2-1; d_gene: TRBD2; abundance: .; CDR3nt: TGTGCCAGTAGTCTCGGGACTAGGGGGGGGAATGAGCAGTTCTTC; CDR3aa: CASSLGTRGGNEQFF
v_gene: TRBV28; j_gene: TRBJ2-7; d_gene: TRBD1; abundance: .; CDR3nt: TGTGCCAGCAGTCCTTCGACAGGGGGCCACGAGCGGTACTTC; CDR3aa: CASSPSTGGHERYF
v_gene: TRBV27; j_gene: TRBJ2-7; d_gene: .; abundance: .; CDR3nt: TGTGCCAGCAGTTGGCGGAGCTCCTACGAGCAGTACTTC; CDR3aa: CASSWRSSYEQYF
v_gene: TRBV20-1; j_gene: TRBJ1-1; d_gene: .; abundance: many; CDR3nt: TGCAGTGCCACCGATCTCGGAGAAGCTTTCTTT; CDR3aa: CSATDLGEAFF
v_gene: TRBV6-5; j_gene: TRBJ1-4; d_gene: TRBD1; abundance: many; CDR3nt: TGTGCCAGCGTGGACAGGGACGGAGAAAAACTGTTTTTT; CDR3aa: CASVDRDGEKLFF
v_gene: TRBV7-2; j_gene: TRBJ1-4; d_gene: .; abundance: .; CDR3nt: TGTGCCAGCAGCTGGGCGGGCAAGGGGGAAAAACTGTTTTTT; CDR3aa: CASSWAGKGEKLFF
v_gene: TRBV5-1; j_gene: TRBJ2-7; d_gene: .; abundance: once; CDR3nt: TGCGCCAGCAGCTTGGCAGGGCCTACCTGCGAGCAGTACTTC; CDR3aa: CASSLAGPTCEQYF
v_gene: TRBV14; j_gene: TRBJ1-6; d_gene: TRBD1; abundance: .; CDR3nt: TGTGCCAGCGCCTTCACGACAGGGGGCAATTCACCCCTCCACTTT; CDR3aa: CASAFTTGGNSPLHF
v_gene: TRBV28; j_gene: TRBJ2-3; d_gene: .; abundance: .; CDR3nt: TGTGCCAGCAGTCTCGGGAGTTACTGGGCAGATACGCAGTATTTT; CDR3aa: CASSLGSYWADTQYF
v_gene: TRBV11-2; j_gene: TRBJ2-7; d_gene: .; abundance: few; CDR3nt: TGTGCCAGCAGCTTAGTTGGGGGCAGGGTGGACGAGCAGTACTTC; CDR3aa: CASSLVGGRVDEQYF
v_gene: TRBV27; j_gene: TRBJ2-7; d_gene: TRBD2; abundance: .; CDR3nt: TGTGCCAGCAGATTACTAGCGGGGGGATACGAGCAGTACTTC; CDR3aa: CASRLLAGGYEQYF
v_gene: TRBV5-1; j_gene: TRBJ2-7; d_gene: TRBD1; abundance: few; CDR3nt: TGCGCCAGCAGCTTGGAAATAGGGGGCCCATACGAGCAGTACTTC; CDR3aa: CASSLEIGGPYEQYF
v_gene: TRBV19; j_gene: TRBJ2-1; d_gene: .; abundance: few; CDR3nt: TGTGCCAGTAGTAGGGCAAGCTCCTACAATGAGCAGTTCTTC; CDR3aa: CASSRASSYNEQFF
v_gene: TRBV27; j_gene: TRBJ2-3; d_gene: TRBD2; abundance: many; CDR3nt: TGTGCCAGCAGTTTTGGACTAGCGCAGATGGATACGCAGTATTTT; CDR3aa: CASSFGLAQMDTQYF
v_gene: TRBV7-9; j_gene: TRBJ2-2; d_gene: .; abundance: .; CDR3nt: TGTGCCAGCAGCTCCCGGGGGCAGCACCCCGGGGCGCTGTTTTTT; CDR3aa: CASSSRGQHPGALFF
v_gene: TRBV30; j_gene: TRBJ2-2; d_gene: .; abundance: few; CDR3nt: TGTGCCTGGAGTTGGGGATCGAACACCGGGGAGCTGTTTTTT; CDR3aa: CAWSWGSNTGELFF
v_gene: TRBV12-3/TRBV12-4; j_gene: TRBJ2-1; d_gene: .; abundance: few; CDR3nt: TGTGCCAGCAGCCCGGCCGGGGTTGAGCCGTTCTTC; CDR3aa: CASSPAGVEPFF
v_gene: TRBV30; j_gene: TRBJ2-7; d_gene: TRBD1; abundance: many; CDR3nt: TGTGCCTGGAGCTACGGACAGGGAGGTGAGCAGTACTTC; CDR3aa: CAWSYGQGGEQYF
v_gene: TRBV6-2/TRBV6-3; j_gene: TRBJ2-5; d_gene: TRBD2; abundance: many; CDR3nt: TGTGCCAGCAGCCATTCCGTACCCCTAGCGGGGGAGACCCAGTACTTC; CDR3aa: CASSHSVPLAGETQYF
v_gene: TRBV2; j_gene: TRBJ1-2; d_gene: .; abundance: .; CDR3nt: TGTGCCAGCAGTGGGGACGGGGACTATGGCTACACCTTC; CDR3aa: CASSGDGDYGYTF
v_gene: TRBV6-5; j_gene: TRBJ2-3; d_gene: TRBD2; abundance: many; CDR3nt: TGTGCCAGCAGTTACTCGGCTAGCGGGGCCACAGATACGCAGTATTTT; CDR3aa: CASSYSASGATDTQYF